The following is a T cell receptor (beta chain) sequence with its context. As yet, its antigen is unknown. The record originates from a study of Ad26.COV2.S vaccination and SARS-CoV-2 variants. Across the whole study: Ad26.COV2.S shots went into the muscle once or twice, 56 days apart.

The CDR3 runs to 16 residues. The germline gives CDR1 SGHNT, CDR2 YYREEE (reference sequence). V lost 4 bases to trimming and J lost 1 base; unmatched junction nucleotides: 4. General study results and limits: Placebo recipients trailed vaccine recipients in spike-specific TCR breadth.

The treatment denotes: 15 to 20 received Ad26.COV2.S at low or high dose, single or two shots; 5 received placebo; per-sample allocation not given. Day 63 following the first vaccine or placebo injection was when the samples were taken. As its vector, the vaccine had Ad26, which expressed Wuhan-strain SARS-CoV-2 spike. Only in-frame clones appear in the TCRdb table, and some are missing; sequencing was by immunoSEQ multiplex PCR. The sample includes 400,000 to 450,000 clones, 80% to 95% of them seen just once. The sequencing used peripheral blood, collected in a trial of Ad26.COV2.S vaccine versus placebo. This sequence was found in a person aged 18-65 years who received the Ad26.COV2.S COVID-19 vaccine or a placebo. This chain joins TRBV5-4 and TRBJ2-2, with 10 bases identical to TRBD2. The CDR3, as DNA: TGTGCCAGCAGCCGACTAGCGGGTTTGAACACCGGGGAGCTGTTTTTT. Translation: CASSRLAGLNTGELFF.